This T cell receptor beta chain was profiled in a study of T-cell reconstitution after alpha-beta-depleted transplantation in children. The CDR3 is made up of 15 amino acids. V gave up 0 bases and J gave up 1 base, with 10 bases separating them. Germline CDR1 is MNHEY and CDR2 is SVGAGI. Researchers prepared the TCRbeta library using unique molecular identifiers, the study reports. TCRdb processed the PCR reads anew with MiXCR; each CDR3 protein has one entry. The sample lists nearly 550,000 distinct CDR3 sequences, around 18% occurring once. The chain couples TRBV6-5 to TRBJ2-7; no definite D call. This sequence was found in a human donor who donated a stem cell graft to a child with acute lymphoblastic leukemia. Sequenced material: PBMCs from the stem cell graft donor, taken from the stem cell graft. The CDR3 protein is CASSYSGLVSYEQYF. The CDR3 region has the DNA TGTGCCAGCAGTTACTCAGGGCTAGTATCCTACGAGCAGTACTTC.